Here is one T cell receptor (beta chain) with its context. This sample stems from a study of blood T cell repertoires in COVID-19. Followed over time, Seattle patients had been enrolled while infection was active. Germline assignment: CDR1 SEHNR and CDR2 FQNEAQ (reference sequence). The length of the CDR3 is 11 residues. Produced via immunoSEQ multiplex PCR; TCRdb's table is partial and in-frame only. The repertoire includes around 370,000 clones, 88% of them detected once, and about 7% sits in the top ten. The sample comprised peripheral blood. The sequence was obtained from a woman aged 70-85 years with COVID-19, enrolled during active disease. The chain has TRBV7-9 and TRBJ1-2; maybe TRBD1 (6 bases). The CDR3 reads CATTGPYGYTF. The CDR3 DNA is TGTGCTACAACAGGGCCATATGGCTACACCTTC. Looking up the rest from reference TRBV7-9 and TRBJ1-2 gives the full variable domain: DTGVSQNPRHKITKRGQNVTFRCDPISEHNRLYWYRQTLGQGPEFLTYFQNEAQLEKSRLLSDRFSAERPKGSFSTLEIQRTEQGDSAMYLCATTGPYGYTFGSGTRLTVV.